These T cell receptor beta chains were read from a single sample in a study of OX40 agonist ivuxolimab in advanced cancers. Clones were read by immunoSEQ multiplex PCR, and TCRdb kept only the in-frame ones, dropping some. The table lists some 58,000 clones, roughly 80% of them singletons. The starting material was CD4+ or CD8+ T cells sorted from blood, obtained in a trial of the OX40 agonist ivuxolimab. Every receptor here comes from an adult with an advanced solid tumor such as melanoma, head and neck, liver or kidney cancer. CDR3s include the opening cysteine and the closing phenylalanine or tryptophan. The D gene is left open where the match is weak. Rows give clone size only sometimes, using once, few, many, or a class for an expanded clone.

TRBV19	-	TRBJ2-1	-	TGTGCCAGTAGTATCGCCGGGCAGCCGGGAGCGAATGAGCAGTTCTTC	CASSIAGQPGANEQFF
TRBV5-1	-	TRBJ2-1	-	TGCGCCAGCTCCCCGGAGAAAGTGGTCTACAATGAGCAGTTCTTC	CASSPEKVVYNEQFF
TRBV5-1	-	TRBJ1-1	TRBD1	TGCGCCAGCAGCCGCTCTAACGACAGGGCCACTGAAGCTTTCTTT	CASSRSNDRATEAFF
TRBV7-2	-	TRBJ2-5	-	TGTGCCAGCGCTTGGGGAGAGACCCAGTACTTC	CASAWGETQYF
TRBV7-9	-	TRBJ2-1	TRBD2	TGTGCCAGCAGCCCCCCGTTCCGGGAGGGCAATGAGCAGTTCTTC	CASSPPFREGNEQFF
TRBV28	few	TRBJ2-3	-	TGTGCCAGCACTAACCCAGGGGGCACAGATACGCAGTATTTT	CASTNPGGTDTQYF
TRBV4-1	few	TRBJ1-5	-	TGCGCCAGCAGCCAAGACCGGGACTTCAGGCAGCCCCAGCATTTT	CASSQDRDFRQPQHF
TRBV7-9	once	TRBJ2-2	-	TGTGCCAGCACCGCTGGCTCGAACACCGGGGAGCTGTTTTTT	CASTAGSNTGELFF
TRBV27	-	TRBJ2-3	TRBD2	TGTGCCAGCAGTTACGCTAGCGGGCCTTACACAGATACGCAGTATTTT	CASSYASGPYTDTQYF
TRBV28	-	TRBJ2-7	-	TGTGCCAGCAGTTTGGGGAGGGAGCAGTACTTC	CASSLGREQYF
TRBV9	-	TRBJ2-2	-	TGTGCCAGCAGCGCATTAGCGCAAATCACCGGGGAGCTGTTTTTT	CASSALAQITGELFF
TRBV5-1	-	TRBJ2-3	TRBD2	TGCGCCAGCCGACTAGCGGGAGGGGGGGCAACAGGTACGCAGTATTTT	CASRLAGGGATGTQYF
TRBV28	-	TRBJ2-1	-	TGTGCCAGCTCCTCAAGCTCCTACAATGAGCAGTTCTTC	CASSSSSYNEQFF
TRBV7-9	-	TRBJ2-3	TRBD2	TGTGCCAGCAGCCTGGGACTAGCAGTCACAGATACGCAGTATTTT	CASSLGLAVTDTQYF
TRBV27	-	TRBJ2-7	TRBD1	TGTGCCAGCAGTTCAGGGACAGGGAGTCACGAGCAGTACTTC	CASSSGTGSHEQYF
TRBV5-1	-	TRBJ2-2	TRBD2	TGCGCCAGCAGCACCATGGCGGGAGCGGACACCGGGGAGCTGTTTTTT	CASSTMAGADTGELFF
TRBV7-9	once	TRBJ2-2	TRBD2	TGTGCCAGCAGCACGGGACTAGCGGATAACACCGGGGAGCTGTTTTTT	CASSTGLADNTGELFF
TRBV9	few	TRBJ2-3	-	TGTGCCAGCAGCGTAGCTGGGAGGGGGGCAGATACGCAGTATTTT	CASSVAGRGADTQYF
TRBV7-9	-	TRBJ2-3	-	TGTGCCAGCAGCCCCGCGAGCCCAAGCACAGATACGCAGTATTTT	CASSPASPSTDTQYF
TRBV9	-	TRBJ2-7	TRBD2	TGTGCCAGCAGCCCCCTTCTCGCGGGAGGGTACGAGCAGTACTTC	CASSPLLAGGYEQYF
TRBV5-6	-	TRBJ2-1	TRBD2	TGTGCCAGCAGCGGGGGACTAGCGGGACATCTCTCCTACAATGAGCAGTTCTTC	CASSGGLAGHLSYNEQFF
TRBV11-3	once	TRBJ2-7	TRBD2	TGTGCCAGCAGCTTAGTGGTTGGCGGGAGCGTCTACGAGCAGTACTTC	CASSLVVGGSVYEQYF
TRBV9	once	TRBJ2-3	-	TGTGCCAGCAGCAGGACAGATACGCAGTATTTT	CASSRTDTQYF
TRBV5-4	once	TRBJ1-2	-	TGTGCCAGCAGCTTAAAAAGGGCGGAGCCCTATGGCTACACCTTC	CASSLKRAEPYGYTF
TRBV2	-	TRBJ2-7	-	TGTGCCAGCAATGTATACCAGGGATCCTACGAGCAGTACTTC	CASNVYQGSYEQYF
TRBV7-2	once	TRBJ2-7	-	TGTGCCAGCAGCTGGGGGGGACAGGCCTACGAGCAGTACTTC	CASSWGGQAYEQYF
TRBV4-2	-	TRBJ2-2	TRBD2	TGTGCCAGCAGCCCAAAAGGGCGGGAGCGTAATACCGGGGAGCTATTTTTT	CASSPKGRERNTGELFF
TRBV7-2	few	TRBJ2-5	TRBD1	TGTGCCAGCAGCTACCGGCAGGGGGCCCGGTACTTC	CASSYRQGARYF
TRBV30	-	TRBJ2-7	-	TGTGCCTGGAGTGTTGCAGTGGGAAGCTCCTACGAGCAGTACTTC	CAWSVAVGSSYEQYF
TRBV9	-	TRBJ2-7	TRBD1	TGTGCCAGCAGCGTAGCTACGGGACAGGGGTACGAGCAGTACTTC	CASSVATGQGYEQYF
TRBV5-1	once	TRBJ2-6	-	TGCGCCAGCAGCCCCTTAATCGCAGTGAGGGGGGCCAACGTCCTGACTTTC	CASSPLIAVRGANVLTF
TRBV4-1	once	TRBJ2-5	-	TGCGCCAGCAGCCGAGGGGTGTCCTCGGGGGAGACCCAGTACTTC	CASSRGVSSGETQYF
TRBV9	once	TRBJ2-5	-	TGTGCCAGCAGCGTAGGGGTTTCGTACCAAGAGACCCAGTACTTC	CASSVGVSYQETQYF
TRBV9	once	TRBJ1-6	TRBD1	TGTGCCAGCAGCTCGGGACAGGGAAGATCACCCCTCCACTTT	CASSSGQGRSPLHF
TRBV28	-	TRBJ2-1	-	TGTGCCAGCAGGCTACAGGGTCAGCAGTTCTTC	CASRLQGQQFF
TRBV19	-	TRBJ2-7	-	TGTGCCAGTAGTGCACAGGGTTACGAGCAGTACTTC	CASSAQGYEQYF
TRBV6-1	-	TRBJ1-5	-	TGTGCCAGCAGTGAAAAACGCAGGCCCATCGATCAGCCCCAGCATTTT	CASSEKRRPIDQPQHF
TRBV7-8	-	TRBJ2-1	TRBD1	TGTGCCAGCAGCTTAGCAAGGACAGGGCCCTACAATGAGCAGTTCTTC	CASSLARTGPYNEQFF
TRBV7-2	-	TRBJ1-2	-	TGTGCCAGCAGCTTAGCGGTCTCCTCGGGGGGCTACACCTTC	CASSLAVSSGGYTF
TRBV2	-	TRBJ1-4	TRBD1	TGTGCCAGCAGGGCCAGGGGGCTACGGAATGAAAAACTGTTTTTT	CASRARGLRNEKLFF
TRBV27	-	TRBJ2-5	-	TGTGCCAGCAGTTTATCCCGAGGGTCGGAGGAGACCCAGTACTTC	CASSLSRGSEETQYF
TRBV18	-	TRBJ1-1	-	TGTGCCAGCTCACCCCGAAGGGCCACTGAAGCTTTCTTT	CASSPRRATEAFF
TRBV5-6	few	TRBJ2-7	-	TGTGCCAGCAGCATGAGGTGGAGGAGCAGCTACGAGCAGTACTTC	CASSMRWRSSYEQYF
TRBV7-2	-	TRBJ2-7	-	TGTGCCAGCAGCTTACTAGGAGGGGGATACGAGCAGTACTTC	CASSLLGGGYEQYF
TRBV28	-	TRBJ1-1	TRBD1	TGTGCCGTACAGGGGGCACGGAACACTGAAGCTTTCTTT	CAVQGARNTEAFF
TRBV15	-	TRBJ2-7	-	TGTGCCACCAGCAGAGCGAGGGGAAGCGAGCAGTACTTC	CATSRARGSEQYF
TRBV5-4	-	TRBJ2-1	TRBD2	TGTGCCAGCAGCCCTCCTAGTGGGGCGGGAGGGGAGGCGTTCTTC	CASSPPSGAGGEAFF
TRBV9	-	TRBJ2-5	TRBD2	TGTGCCAGCAGCGTTTTTGGCGGGGGAGAGACCCAGTACTTC	CASSVFGGGETQYF
TRBV5-5	-	TRBJ1-1	-	TGTGCCAGCAGCTTGGAACTTTGGCAGGGGGAAGCTTTCTTT	CASSLELWQGEAFF
TRBV11-3	-	TRBJ2-7	-	TGTGCCAGCAGCTTAGAACAGAGGAACTACGAGCAGTACTTC	CASSLEQRNYEQYF
TRBV11-2	-	TRBJ2-1	TRBD2	TGTGCCAGCAGCTCCCTAGCGGGAAGGAATGAGCAGTTCTTC	CASSSLAGRNEQFF
TRBV7-8	few	TRBJ2-3	-	TGTGCCAGCAGCGACGAGAACTCCCCAGATACGCAGTATTTT	CASSDENSPDTQYF
TRBV9	few	TRBJ2-1	TRBD1	TGTGCCAGCAGCTTCCGGACAGGGAATTCGGACAATGAGCAGTTCTTC	CASSFRTGNSDNEQFF
TRBV7-2	-	TRBJ2-3	TRBD2	TGTGCCAGCAGCCTAGAGGGGACTAGCGGGGCCACAGATACGCAGTATTTT	CASSLEGTSGATDTQYF